This record concerns one T cell receptor (beta chain) sequence. Its antigen specificity is not known. V drops 4 bases and J drops 9 bases, leaving 14 bases in between. Spanning cysteine to phenylalanine, the CDR3 consists of 14 amino acids. The entry retains the CDR3 DNA only, 42 bases that are in frame from base 1. CDR1 and CDR2 were assigned from the germline V gene (reference sequence) as SGHNT and YYREEE. In total, over 600 healthy bone marrow donors made up the cohort. At the time of sampling, all cohort members were nominally healthy, though unrecorded immune exposures were likely present. The donor tested CMV seronegative and was one of the 352 seronegative cohort members. Each donor provided a peripheral blood sample, and peripheral blood mononuclear cells were used for TCR beta sequencing. The Qiagen DNeasy Blood Extraction Kit was used to extract genomic DNA from the blood cell samples. This entry is derived from a study of cytomegalovirus exposure and HLA in healthy donors (TCRdb year 2017). Describing the broader study: According to an earlier analysis of a few hundred of the donors, some 180 million T cells yielded 100 million or so unique TCR beta sequences and around 300 Gb of sequence data. An early release that covered some 640 HLA-typed donors contained approximately 300 gigabases of sequencing data and roughly 84 million unique TCR sequences. Among the roughly 400 genotyped donors, around 81% belonged to the genetic ancestry cluster associated with self-reported Caucasian donors. The aim of the study was to test whether cataloging public T cell receptors could identify signatures of past pathogen exposure. Using immunosequencing, the study profiled T cell repertoires from some 670 subjects and related those repertoires to cytomegalovirus serostatus. Besides the first cohort of 666 subjects, a separate validation cohort made up of 120 different subjects was used. High-throughput TCR immunosequencing, statistical association of individual TCRs with disease status, and machine learning were combined to predict cytomegalovirus infection status. A later analysis re-analyzed previously published TCR beta repertoires from 650 to 800 donors and added high-resolution HLA genotyping to study TCR occurrence patterns. In the later analysis, no new phenotypic data were used to find candidate immune exposures; instead, reliance was placed on TCR beta sequences and their occurrence across donors. To decide whether each TCR beta V gene segment behaved as functional or pseudogenic, an earlier analysis of approximately 620 of the donors relied on high-throughput TCR beta sequencing. Donor age, sex, ethnicity and CMV serostatus were collected together with the repertoire data. In a later genetic analysis, genome-wide SNP genotypes for about 60% of the 666 donors were used, and that subset was treated as a discovery cohort. All discovery cohort repertoires had been generated using a single sequencing platform. Both class I and class II loci were covered by HLA typing, at four-digit resolution. Typing coverage varied by locus: roughly 629-630 donors for A, B, C, DRB1 and DQB1; approximately 500 for DQA1; around 610 for DPA1; fewer than 480 for DPB1. Because of strong linkage in the cohort, roughly five DR-DQ haplotypes were treated as single units for association and clustering. On average, about 240,000 unique TCR beta nucleotide sequences were sequenced per donor among 350 to 400 genotyped donors of the cohort, with roughly 18% of those sequences being non-productive.

Overall study outcomes, separate from this receptor: Because the 87-base-pair reads could not distinguish some IMGT-functional V segments, including TRBV6-2 and TRBV6-3, those segments were excluded. In an earlier analysis of fewer than 700 of the donors, most TCR beta V segments appeared in productive rearrangements about 90% or about 30% of the time, broadly matching IMGT annotations. A further reported finding was that TCR beta sequences accurately predicted the HLA-A and HLA-B alleles for most subjects in the first cohort. A later genetic analysis associated a missense DCLRE1C variant with V-gene and J-gene trimming of TCR beta chains, and an independent cohort replicated the association. A later analysis found that HLA-associated TCR beta chains were more clonally expanded and had lower generation probabilities than equally common non-associated chains. The earlier analysis of nearly 600 of the donors excluded about 16 rarely observed V segments, including chromosome 9 orphons, because counts were too low. The sequencing pipeline was judged likely to have produced a cluster of highly shared sequence variants as a technical artifact. Linkage disequilibrium might explain the correlated functional status among segregating V segments, but an unknown experimental factor could not be ruled out. The classifier was reported to diagnose cytomegalovirus status with high specificity and sensitivity in both the original cohort and the validation cohort. Because HLA typing was missing for some donors at each locus, association tests included only the typed subset. In a later analysis, over 15,000 TCR beta sequences were associated with specific HLA alleles at a false discovery rate of 0.05. A later analysis reported that several top co-occurrence clusters appeared linked to parvovirus B19, influenza, CMV and Epstein-Barr virus. Most CMV-associated TCR beta chains appeared to be HLA-restricted in a later analysis, and the HLA associations seemed to be driven largely by CMV exposure. Compared with the approximately 700-donor mean, donors in an Asian-associated ancestry cluster had fewer N-insertions in productive TCRs, according to a later genetic analysis. The presence/absence analyses assumed that sequencing depth was roughly uniform across donors, and that assumption may not be true. A total of about 150 TCR beta chains were listed by the study as associated with cytomegalovirus. Across donors, most TCR sequences were observed very rarely, whereas some public TCRs were present in many individuals. Only TCR beta chains were sequenced in this cohort, and the absence of alpha or paired-chain data limited detectable features. In a later analysis, the rate of TCR association differed among HLA loci, with DRB1 alleles having the most associated TCRs and HLA-C alleles having the fewest. A few of the identified cytomegalovirus-associated TCR beta chains were confirmed in vitro to be specific for cytomegalovirus antigens. It was suggested by the authors that the approach could potentially be generalized to other disease states and immunological phenotypes. The only immune exposure information available for the cohort was CMV serostatus. When HLA alleles, especially DR and DQ, strongly co-occurred, TCR associations were difficult to assign to individual alleles.

To prepare the library, the immunoSEQ multiplex PCR assay was applied. A mixture of 60 forward primers for TCR Vbeta segments and 13 reverse primers for TCR Jbeta segments was used in the multiplex PCR. The CDR3 region of rearranged TCR beta genes was amplified from genomic DNA by a multiplex PCR assay. Amplified TCR beta libraries were sequenced as 87-base-pair reads on the Illumina HiSeq System. In the paper's pipeline: A later analysis counted 65 million to 90 million unique TCR beta chains across the 666 repertoires, and around 9.9 million of these chains were shared by at least two donors. Raw reads were error-corrected and collapsed into unique sequences by a nearest-neighbor algorithm in which closely related sequences were merged to remove PCR and sequencing errors. Alignment of CDR3 sequences to IMGT reference sequences was used to assign V, D and J gene segments. For a sequence to be retained, a match of at least six nucleotides was required to both a V gene segment and a J gene segment. A rearrangement counted as productive if the CDR3 had no stop codons and remained in frame with V and J, and every other rearrangement counted as non-productive. CDR3 was defined according to IMGT convention as the region running from the second conserved V-encoded cysteine to the conserved J-encoded phenylalanine. In an earlier analysis of around 600 of the donors, sequences lacking an unambiguous match to a single V gene segment were excluded. An earlier analysis of around 600 of the donors classified V segments as functional when productive rearrangements were above 56.7% and as segregating when the standard deviation between donors was above 5%. To diagnose cytomegalovirus status from the catalog of TCR beta chain sequences, a statistical classification framework was built. A later analysis assigned V and J genes by comparing TCR nucleotide sequences with IMGT/GENE-DB human TR gene sequences. A later analysis assigned CDR3 sequences and most-parsimonious VDJ recombination scenarios with the TCRdist pipeline. In a later analysis, every TCR beta chain was defined by the combination of its CDR3 amino acid sequence and its V-gene family, and reads without a unique V-gene family were dropped. A later analysis removed 550 to 700 highly shared, low-generation-probability nucleotide sequences to deal with suspected cross-contamination and a sequencing artifact. In a later analysis, a clonal expansion index for each public chain was calculated from normalized within-repertoire ranks of inferred template counts. Generation probabilities in a later analysis came from a VDJ recombination model fitted to out-of-frame rearrangements, and those results were checked against IGoR. In a later analysis, hypergeometric tests were used to score TCR-TCR, TCR-HLA and TCR-CMV co-occurrence, with a repertoire-size bias correction applied to TCR pairs. To estimate false discovery rates, a later analysis permuted the HLA or CMV assignments 20 times. In a later analysis, co-occurring TCRs were grouped using DBSCAN, and TCRdist sequence similarity was added for clustering within HLA-allele-positive subsets. Repertoires with fewer than 30,000 or more than 120,000 public chains were left out of co-occurrence clustering, as were five repertoires with anomalous nucleotide sharing. This is the immuneACCESS table as TCRdb keeps it, with only in-frame sequences that have V and J called. A part of the clones is gone; compared with another copy, unresolved V genes explain less than half, and the rest is unexplained. The V and J calls and clone size are taken from that table; D and trimming were inferred from the DNA. The table held for this sample gives fewer than 150,000 clones. The top ten hold 2.7% of the sample.

The V and J segments used are TRBV5-4 and TRBJ1-6, with a weak D call of TRBD1 (6 bases match). The sequenced sample was PBMCs. The sequence came from a middle-aged man in good health and CMV-seronegative. The CDR3 amino acid sequence is: CASSKQGGGSPLHF. The DNA reads TGTGCCAGCAGCAAACAGGGTGGTGGTTCACCCCTCCACTTT.